Listed here are 24 T cell receptor beta chains from one sample, sequenced in a study of beta chain features in type 1 diabetes. The whole isolated RNA underwent reverse transcription, so sequencing captured expressed TCRB transcripts. TCRdb's copy holds only in-frame clones and misses some; the assay was immunoSEQ multiplex PCR. Here the sample spans 150,000 to 180,000 clones, less than 9.5% being singletons. The sequencing sample was made of central memory CD4+ T cells from blood. These receptors originate from a man younger than 35 in good health.

The V call is TRBV11-2, the J call TRBJ2-1, with D possibly TRBD2 on 5 matching bases. Trimming shortened V by 1 base and J by 4 bases, and 11 bases separated the two germline ends. CDR3 size: 15 residues. Germline V lookup: CDR1 SGHAT, CDR2 FQNNGV. The CDR3 loop is CASSLGGSTYNEQFF. DNA for the CDR3: TGTGCCAGCAGCTTAGGCGGGTCTACTTACAATGAGCAGTTCTTC.

This clone appeared a few times. The chain couples TRBV11-1 to TRBJ2-3, with a tentative D call TRBD1 (6 bases). CDR1 is SGHAT, CDR2 FQDESV, per germline (reference sequence). With 3 bases removed from V and 2 bases from J, the gap between germline ends came to 12 bases. The CDR3 contains 15 residues. CDR3 sequence: CASSLGASPTDTQYF. The CDR3 nucleotides read TGTGCCAGCAGCTTGGGGGCTTCCCCCACAGATACGCAGTATTTT.

This clone was counted only a few times. V usage is TRBV5-4 and J usage is TRBJ2-1, with 9 nucleotides matching TRBD1. CDR3 size: 15 residues. CDR1 and CDR2 from the germline V gene are SGHNT and YYREEE (reference sequence). J lost 6 bases, V lost 1 base, and 5 bases had no gene match. CDR3 coding DNA: TGTGCCAGCAGCTTGTCCAGGACAGGGGTCAATGAGCAGTTCTTC. Translation gives CASSLSRTGVNEQFF.

This clone was counted a few times. This chain connects TRBV28 to TRBJ2-1, with unresolved D. There are 16 residues in the CDR3. Trimming stripped 1 base from V and 0 bases from J, with 10 bases between. Germline V gene data show CDR1 as MDHEN and CDR2 as SYDVKM. CDR3 nucleotides: TGTGCCAGCAGTTTATTGTCTCGGAGCTCCTACAATGAGCAGTTCTTC. This codes for CASSLLSRSSYNEQFF.

This chain uses TRBV28 with TRBJ1-1, with TRBD1 matching 7 bases. Looked up from germline, CDR1 is MDHEN and CDR2 is SYDVKM. Trimming removed 4 bases from V and 2 bases from J; junction bases left unmatched: 10. The CDR3 contains 16 residues. The CDR3 DNA is TGTGCCAGCAGTTCCGGACAGGCCTCAAGCAACACTGAAGCTTTCTTT. This encodes CASSSGQASSNTEAFF. The full variable domain, its missing parts supplied by reference TRBV28 and TRBJ1-1, is DVKVTQSSRYLVKRTGEKVFLECVQDMDHENMFWYRQDPGLGLRLIYFSYDVKMKEKGDIPEGYSVSREKKERFSLILESASTNQTSMYLCASSSGQASSNTEAFFGQGTRLTVV.

CDR3 nucleotides: TGTGCCAGCCTTTCAGGGGGGAATATCGGGGAGCTGTTTTTT. It yields the protein CASLSGGNIGELFF. V usage is TRBV6-5 and J usage is TRBJ2-2; D might be TRBD1 (7 bases). This CDR3 contains 14 residues. V was shortened by 8 bases and J by 7 bases, with 17 bases between the two germline ends. CDR1 is MNHEY and CDR2 is SVGAGI in the germline V gene.

This clone was seen more than once but under ten times. The CDR3 loop is CASREQSSYNSPLHF. The CDR3 DNA reads as TGTGCCAGTAGAGAACAGAGCTCCTATAATTCACCCCTCCACTTT. The chain recombines TRBV7-8 with TRBJ1-6; D unresolved. Germline values: CDR1 SGHVS, CDR2 FQNEAQ. V lost 9 bases and J 0 bases, leaving 12 bases between the germline ends. The CDR3 has 15 residues.

In its sample, this clone was seen a few times. The chain combines TRBV19 with TRBJ1-2; TRBD1 matches at 11 bases. V dropped 3 bases and J dropped 7; count of bases not matched to a gene: 13. Germline V gene data show CDR1 as LNHDA and CDR2 as SQIVND (reference sequence). This CDR3 is 17 amino acids long. The CDR3, as DNA: TGTGCCAGTAGTATTTCCGGACAGGGGGCGATTGGCGCTGGCTACACCTTC. Translating it yields CASSISGQGAIGAGYTF.

CDR3 loop: CASRIQGVAFF. CDR3 DNA sequence: TGTGCCAGCAGGATACAGGGCGTAGCTTTCTTT. The rearrangement joins TRBV2 to TRBJ1-1; D may be TRBD1 (6 bases). V lost 6 bases and J lost 10, with 12 bases in between. The CDR3 spans 11 residues. Germline V gene data show CDR1 as SNHLY and CDR2 as FYNNEI.

This clone was counted ten times or more. The chain employs TRBV30 and TRBJ2-2; possible D gene TRBD2, 5 bases. The V gene's germline CDR1 is GTSNPN and CDR2 SVGIG (reference sequence). Trimming removed 1 base from V and 6 bases from J, with 9 bases in between. This CDR3 comprises 13 residues. The CDR3 is CAWSDGAAGELFF. The CDR3 DNA reads TGTGCCTGGAGTGACGGAGCGGCCGGGGAGCTGTTTTTT.

The chain has TRBV4-3 and TRBJ1-2; weak D call: TRBD1 (6 bases). The V end lost 0 bases, the J end lost 8 bases, and 13 bases lay between the germline ends. This CDR3 has 14 amino acids. Germline V CDR1 and CDR2: LGHNA, YSLEER. CDR3 loop: CASSQDTGRHGYTF. In nucleotides, the CDR3 is TGCGCCAGCAGCCAAGATACAGGGCGACACGGCTACACCTTC.

The chain recombines TRBV5-1 with TRBJ2-3; the D gene is possibly TRBD2 (7 bases). The germline gives CDR1 SGHRS, CDR2 YFSETQ. Trimming took 1 base from V and 3 from J, leaving 12 bases between them. The CDR3 spans 15 residues. Written as DNA, the CDR3 is TGCGCCAGCAGCTTGAGTGCGGGGGCAACAGATACGCAGTATTTT. Its translation: CASSLSAGATDTQYF. Full variable domain (outside the CDR3, taken from reference TRBV5-1 and TRBJ2-3): KAGVTQTPRYLIKTRGQQVTLSCSPISGHRSVSWYQQTPGQGLQFLFEYFSETQRNKGNFPGRFSGRQFSNSRSEMNVSTLELGDSALYLCASSLSAGATDTQYFGPGTRLTVL.

This clone turned up a few times. V and J are TRBV7-9 and TRBJ2-3; D uncertain. V was clipped by 2 bases and J by 4 bases, with 4 bases between them. Germline CDR1 SEHNR, CDR2 FQNEAQ (reference sequence). This CDR3 has 12 amino acids. CDR3 residues: CASSLRPDTQYF. CDR3 coding DNA: TGTGCCAGCAGCTTACGTCCAGATACGCAGTATTTT.

This clone was seen many times. This chain links TRBV14 with TRBJ2-7, with 7 bases that match TRBD1. The junction had 5 bases not matched to a gene; V was cut back by 4 bases and J by 2 bases. Germline CDR1 and CDR2: SGHDN and FVKESK. The CDR3 has 14 residues. CDR3: CASSPRTGAYEQYF. Written as DNA, the CDR3 is TGTGCCAGCAGCCCTCGGACAGGAGCCTACGAGCAGTACTTC.

This clone is classed as medium-sized. V is TRBV6-5 and J is TRBJ2-4, with 11 bases lining up with TRBD1. The germline gives CDR1 MNHEY, CDR2 SVGAGI. V lost 6 bases to trimming and J lost 8 bases; unmatched junction nucleotides: 3. This CDR3 comprises 13 residues. The CDR3 sequence is CASRRDRGDIQYF. In nucleotides, the CDR3 is TGTGCCAGCAGGAGGGACAGGGGGGACATTCAGTACTTC.

This clone was observed a few times. V and J are TRBV9 and TRBJ2-1; D might be TRBD2 (6 bases). V lost 3 bases and J 0 bases, leaving 13 bases between the germline ends. The V gene's germline CDR1 is SGDLS and CDR2 YYNGEE. The CDR3 runs 16 residues. The CDR3 loop is CASSDRDGSSYNEQFF. CDR3 bases: TGTGCCAGCAGCGACCGGGACGGGAGCTCCTACAATGAGCAGTTCTTC. Looking up the rest from reference TRBV9 and TRBJ2-1 gives the full variable domain: DSGVTQTPKHLITATGQRVTLRCSPRSGDLSVYWYQQSLDQGLQFLIQYYNGEERAKGNILERFSAQQFPDLHSELNLSSLELGDSALYFCASSDRDGSSYNEQFFGPGTRLTVL.

V and J are TRBV6-6 and TRBJ2-1; 7 bases match TRBD2. This CDR3 comprises 14 residues. Unmatched junction bases numbered 5, after V lost 4 bases and J lost 5 bases. Germline V gene data show CDR1 as MNHNY and CDR2 as SVGAGI (reference sequence). CDR3 nucleotides: TGTGCCAGCAGTTTAGCGGGTAGGGACAATGAGCAGTTCTTC. Encoded protein: CASSLAGRDNEQFF.

This clone was seen at least ten times. V usage is TRBV25-1 and J usage is TRBJ2-1; D is unclear. The CDR3 loop spans 15 amino acids. Trimming shortened V by 5 bases and J by 0 bases, and 11 bases separated the two germline ends. CDR1 and CDR2 (germline): MGHDK, SYGVNS. Here the CDR3 reads CASSISLSSYNEQFF. CDR3 in DNA: TGTGCCAGCAGTATATCCCTGAGCTCCTACAATGAGCAGTTCTTC.

This clone has a count of ten or more. The chain combines TRBV7-2 with TRBJ2-1, with no clear D. There are 14 residues in the CDR3. Germline-derived CDR1 and CDR2 are SGHTA and FQGNSA. Trimming took 3 bases from V and 5 from J, leaving 11 bases between them. The CDR3 is CASSLARNDNEQFF. As DNA, the CDR3 is TGTGCCAGCAGCTTGGCGCGGAACGACAATGAGCAGTTCTTC.

The chain carries TRBV7-9 and TRBJ2-5; 10 bases match TRBD1. The CDR3 loop spans 16 amino acids. Germline CDR1 is SEHNR and CDR2 is FQNEAQ (reference sequence). J was trimmed by 4 bases and V by 4 bases; bases with no gene match: 9. In DNA form, the CDR3 reads TGTGCCAGCAGCTCCGTCGTGGGGACAGGGGTAGAGACCCAGTACTTC. Protein sequence: CASSSVVGTGVETQYF.

The CDR3 loop is CASSPGQVGPTQYF. The CDR3 DNA reads as TGTGCCAGCAGCCCGGGACAGGTTGGGCCGACCCAGTACTTC. The chain links TRBV11-2 to TRBJ2-5; 8 positions match TRBD1. V lost 5 bases and J lost 7; bases outside the gene matches: 9. This CDR3 is 14 amino acids long. CDR1 is SGHAT, CDR2 FQNNGV, per germline.

This clone has a handful of counts. The J gene is TRBJ1-2, the V gene TRBV7-2; no reliable D call. V dropped 1 base and J dropped 2 bases, with 8 bases sitting between them. Germline CDR1 reads SGHTA; CDR2 reads FQGNSA. There are 14 residues in the CDR3. The chain's CDR3 is CASSLDSLNYGYTF. CDR3 nucleotide sequence: TGTGCCAGCAGCTTAGACAGTTTGAACTATGGCTACACCTTC.

The chain joins TRBV15 to TRBJ1-5, with no clear D. Trimming removed 0 bases at V and 3 bases at J, with 3 bases between. CDR3 size: 13 residues. Germline V gene sequence: CDR1 LNHNV, CDR2 YYDKDF (reference sequence). The DNA of the CDR3 is TGTGCCACCAGCAGAGATTACAATCAGCCCCAGCATTTT. Translated: CATSRDYNQPQHF.

The chain is built from TRBV30 and TRBJ1-5; possibly TRBD1 for D (5 bases). V was clipped by 0 bases and J by 5 bases, with 11 bases between them. This CDR3 region has 14 residues. CDR1 is GTSNPN, CDR2 SVGIG, per germline (reference sequence). CDR3 in DNA: TGTGCCTGGAGTGTCGGAGGGACCGATCAGCCCCAGCATTTT. Its translation is CAWSVGGTDQPQHF.